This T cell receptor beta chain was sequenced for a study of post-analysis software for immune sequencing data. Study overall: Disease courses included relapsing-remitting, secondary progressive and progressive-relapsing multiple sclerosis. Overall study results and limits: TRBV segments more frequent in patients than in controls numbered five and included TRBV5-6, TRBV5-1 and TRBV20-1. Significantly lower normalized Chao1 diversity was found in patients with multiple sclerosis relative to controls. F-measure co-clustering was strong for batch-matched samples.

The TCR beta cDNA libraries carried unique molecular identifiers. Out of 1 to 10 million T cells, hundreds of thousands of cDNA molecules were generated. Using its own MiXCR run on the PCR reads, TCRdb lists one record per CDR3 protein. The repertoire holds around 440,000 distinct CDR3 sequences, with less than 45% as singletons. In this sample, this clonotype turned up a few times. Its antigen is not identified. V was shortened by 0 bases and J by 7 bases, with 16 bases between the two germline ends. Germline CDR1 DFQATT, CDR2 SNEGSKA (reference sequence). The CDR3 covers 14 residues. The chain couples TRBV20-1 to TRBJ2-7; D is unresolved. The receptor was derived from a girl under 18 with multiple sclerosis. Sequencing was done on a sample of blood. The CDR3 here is CSARDPRSYNEQYF. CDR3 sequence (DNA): TGCAGTGCTAGAGATCCCAGGTCCTACAATGAGCAGTACTTC.